This T cell receptor beta chain was sequenced during a study of T cells in Graves' hyperthyroidism and ophthalmopathy. Study-wide points: Most clonotypes expanded in thyroid above 0.001 were likewise present in blood.

Deletions cut 2 bases from V and 3 bases from J, with 6 bases between. The CDR3 length is 13 residues. The V gene's germline CDR1 is MNHEY and CDR2 SVGAGI. This clonotype was observed at least ten times. Its antigen is undetermined. The study excluded patients with uncontrolled infection, other autoimmune disease, pregnancy or lactation. Diagnoses used clinical symptoms, serum thyroxine and TRAb, thyroid ultrasound and orbital computed tomography. Fresh peripheral blood, 9.5 to 10 ml of it, supplied the PBMCs. Amplification of TCR beta CDR3 regions was performed using RNA transcripts as template. With the HTBI primer set, the TCR CDR3 went through a first round of RT-PCR. MiXCR was run by TCRdb on the multiplex PCR reads, yielding one entry per CDR3 protein. Of some 350,000 distinct CDR3 sequences listed, roughly 15% are singletons.

This TCR derives from a woman between 40 and 50 years old with Graves' ophthalmopathy. The chain recombines TRBV6-5 with TRBJ2-3; D is unresolved. The sequencing input was blood. CDR3 DNA: TGTGCCAGCAGTTACGGTTTTACAGATACGCAGTATTTT. The encoded protein is CASSYGFTDTQYF.